This TCR beta chain was retrieved from a study of T cell repertoires in aging, cancer and after chemotherapy. Background on the study: Clear clonal overlap appeared across healthy donor samples taken over several months to years.

On this clonotype itself: Its specificity is not known.

TCR beta rearrangements were amplified from peripheral blood genomic DNA. General study results and limits: In each cancer cohort, median generation probability increased across chemotherapy, suggesting thymic output rebounded.

CDR1 is SGHRS, CDR2 YFSETQ, per germline. There are 16 residues in the CDR3. Trimming took off 5 bases at V and 0 bases at J, with 15 bases between the two ends. TRB rearrangements spanning V, D and J were amplified using mixed TRB-A/B primers. One entry per CDR3 protein results from TCRdb running MiXCR on the multiplex PCR reads. This table holds just under 10,000 distinct CDR3 sequences, 30% to 45% found once. The V call is TRBV5-1, the J call TRBJ2-1, with D perhaps TRBD2 (5 bases). The source material was blood. The receptor was isolated from a human donor in good health. CDR3 DNA: TGCGCCAGCAGTTCAACATCGGGGAGCTCCTACAATGAGCAGTTCTTC. This gives the protein CASSSTSGSSYNEQFF.